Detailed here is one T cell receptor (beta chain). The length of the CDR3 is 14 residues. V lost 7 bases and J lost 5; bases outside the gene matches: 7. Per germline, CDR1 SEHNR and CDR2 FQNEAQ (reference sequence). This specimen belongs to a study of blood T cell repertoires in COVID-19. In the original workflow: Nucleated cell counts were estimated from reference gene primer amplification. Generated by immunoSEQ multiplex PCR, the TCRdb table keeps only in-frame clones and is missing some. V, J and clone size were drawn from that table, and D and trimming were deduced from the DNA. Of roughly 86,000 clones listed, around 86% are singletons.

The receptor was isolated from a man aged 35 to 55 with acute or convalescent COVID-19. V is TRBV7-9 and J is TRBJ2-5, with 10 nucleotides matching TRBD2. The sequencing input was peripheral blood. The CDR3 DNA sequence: TGTGCCAGCACTCCCCTAGCGGGGGTGGAGACCCAGTACTTC. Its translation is CASTPLAGVETQYF.